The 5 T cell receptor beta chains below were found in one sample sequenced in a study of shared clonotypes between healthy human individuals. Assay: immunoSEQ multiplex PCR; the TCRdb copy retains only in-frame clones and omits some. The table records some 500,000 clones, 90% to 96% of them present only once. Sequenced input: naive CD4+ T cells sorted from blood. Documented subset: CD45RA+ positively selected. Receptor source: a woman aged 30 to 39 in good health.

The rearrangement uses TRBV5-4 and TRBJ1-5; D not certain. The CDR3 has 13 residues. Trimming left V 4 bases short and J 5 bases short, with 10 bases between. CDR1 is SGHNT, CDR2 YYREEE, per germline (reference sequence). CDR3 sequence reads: CASSQEGDQPQHF. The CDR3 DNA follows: TGTGCCAGCAGCCAAGAGGGAGATCAGCCCCAGCATTTT.

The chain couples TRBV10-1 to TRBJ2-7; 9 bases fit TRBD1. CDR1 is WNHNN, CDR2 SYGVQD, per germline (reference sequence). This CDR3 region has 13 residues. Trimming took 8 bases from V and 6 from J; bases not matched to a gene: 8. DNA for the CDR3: TGCGCCAGCGGAGCGGGACAGGGTTTCGAGCAGTACTTC. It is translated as CASGAGQGFEQYF.

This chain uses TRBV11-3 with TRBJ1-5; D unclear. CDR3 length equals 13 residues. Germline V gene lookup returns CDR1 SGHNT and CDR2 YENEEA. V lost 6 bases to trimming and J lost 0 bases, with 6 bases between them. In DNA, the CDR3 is TGTGCCAGCAGTGTTTTTAGCAATCAGCCCCAGCATTTT. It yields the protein CASSVFSNQPQHF.

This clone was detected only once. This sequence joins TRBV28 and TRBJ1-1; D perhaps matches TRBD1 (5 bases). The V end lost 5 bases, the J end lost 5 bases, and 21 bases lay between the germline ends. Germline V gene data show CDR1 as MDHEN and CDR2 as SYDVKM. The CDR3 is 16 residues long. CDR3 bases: TGTGCCAGCAGTCCACCTAACTTGCAGGGAACTACTGAAGCTTTCTTT. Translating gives CASSPPNLQGTTEAFF.

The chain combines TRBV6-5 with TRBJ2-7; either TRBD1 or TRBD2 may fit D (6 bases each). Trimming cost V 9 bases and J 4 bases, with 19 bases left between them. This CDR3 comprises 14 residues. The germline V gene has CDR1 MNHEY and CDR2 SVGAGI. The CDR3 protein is CASQRPGGAYEQYF. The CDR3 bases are TGTGCCAGTCAGCGACCCGGGGGCGCGTACGAGCAGTACTTC.